This T cell receptor (beta chain) was sequenced during a study of neurological immune-mediated disorders. General observations from the study: None of the CDR3 amino acid sequences of expanded clones recurred across subjects, suggesting private repertoires in all groups.

CDR1 and CDR2 from the germline V gene are SGHRS and YFSETQ. The CDR3 is 16 amino acids. Between the trimmed V and J ends, which lost 4 bases and 4 bases, there was a span of 20 bases. The study used blood bank volunteers in Maryland, USA, as healthy controls. This clonotype occurred many times. The antigen remains undetermined. With 10-nucleotide random UMIs included, cDNA was synthesized by 5'RACE. Via MiXCR, TCRdb re-called the 5' RACE reads, giving one row per CDR3 protein. The sample lists about 25,000 distinct CDR3 sequences, 6.7% occurring once. Input material: PBMCs. The V gene is TRBV5-1, the J gene TRBJ1-2, with D perhaps matching TRBD1 (6 bases). This receptor was identified in a woman between 40 and 55 years old in good health. CDR3 in DNA: TGCGCCAGCAGCCTAAATCCGGGACATGTTCTCTATGGCTACACCTTC. This codes for CASSLNPGHVLYGYTF.